The 8 T cell receptor beta chains reported below all come from one sample, sequenced in a study of regulatory T cells in long-lasting Graves disease. For TCR beta, libraries came from iRepertoire HTBI primers and Arm-PCR of CDR3 regions. In TCRdb, the multiplex PCR reads were re-called with MiXCR into one record per CDR3 protein. The sample has around 460,000 distinct CDR3 sequences; 20% to 25% are singletons. The sample's time point: persistent/refractory GD, antithyroid drugs over 5 years with positive TRAb. PBMCs were the source of the RNA used for TCR sequencing. The material sequenced was peripheral blood mononuclear cells (PBMCs), taken when the disease was refractory, from a patient treated with antithyroid drugs. Receptors originate from a female donor with Graves disease.

This chain uses TRBV7-9 with TRBJ2-7; 12 nucleotides agree with TRBD1. This CDR3 is built from 16 residues. Germline V gene data show CDR1 as SEHNR and CDR2 as FQNEAQ (reference sequence). J gave up 3 bases and V 5 bases, and 8 bases lay outside the gene matches. The CDR3 protein is CASSPGTGGGLYEQYF. CDR3 sequence (DNA): TGTGCCAGCAGCCCCGGGACAGGGGGCGGCCTCTACGAGCAGTACTTC. The variable domain in full, completed from reference TRBV7-9 and TRBJ2-7, reads DTGVSQNPRHKITKRGQNVTFRCDPISEHNRLYWYRQTLGQGPEFLTYFQNEAQLEKSRLLSDRFSAERPKGSFSTLEIQRTEQGDSAMYLCASSPGTGGGLYEQYFGPGTRLTVT.

The chain joins TRBV29-1 to TRBJ2-7; 7 positions match TRBD1. Germline CDR1 and CDR2: SQVTM and ANQGSEA. With 4 bases clipped from V and 3 bases from J, the junction kept 0 bases outside the gene matches. The CDR3 extends over 11 amino acids. CDR3 in amino acids: CSVGDSYEQYF. As DNA, the CDR3 is TGCAGCGTTGGGGACAGCTACGAGCAGTACTTC.

At least ten counts were recorded for this clonotype. This sequence joins TRBV27 and TRBJ1-2; D remains unclear. The V end lost 4 bases, the J end lost 4 bases, and 10 bases lay between the germline ends. CDR1 and CDR2 (germline): MNHEY, SMNVEV (reference sequence). The CDR3 totals 13 residues. CDR3 nucleotide sequence: TGTGCCAGCAGTTATGGGCCTACCTATGGCTACACCTTC. As protein: CASSYGPTYGYTF.

This clonotype was counted at least ten times. The chain has TRBV3-1 and TRBJ1-2; no definite D call. CDR1 is LGHDT, CDR2 YNNKEL, per germline (reference sequence). The length of the CDR3 is 13 residues. V was cut by 1 base and J by 7 bases, with 10 bases left in between. CDR3 DNA sequence: TGTGCCAGCAGCCAAGGGGCCGGCCCTGGCTACACCTTC. Translation: CASSQGAGPGYTF. Filled out from reference TRBV3-1 and TRBJ1-2, the complete variable domain reads DTAVSQTPKYLVTQMGNDKSIKCEQNLGHDTMYWYKQDSKKFLKIMFSYNNKELIINETVPNRFSPKSPDKAHLNLHINSLELGDSAVYFCASSQGAGPGYTFGSGTRLTVV.

This clonotype was found many times. The V call is TRBV6-1, the J call TRBJ1-1; TRBD1 aligns across 8 bases. This CDR3 has 14 amino acids. V was pared by 6 bases and J by 0 bases, with 3 bases of the junction left unmatched. Germline V CDR1 and CDR2: MNHNS, SASEGT. The CDR3 DNA reads as TGTGCCAGCAGAGGACAGGGTGTGAACACTGAAGCTTTCTTT. Translating it yields CASRGQGVNTEAFF.

A few counts support this clonotype. The chain has TRBV19 and TRBJ1-5; D is uncertain. CDR1 is LNHDA, CDR2 SQIVND, per germline (reference sequence). This CDR3 is built from 15 residues. Trimming shortened V by 7 bases and J by 7 bases, and 20 bases separated the two germline ends. The CDR3 sequence is CASIEGLGSNQPQHF. CDR3 coding DNA: TGTGCCAGTATAGAAGGGTTGGGGTCCAACCAGCCCCAGCATTTT.

This clonotype was detected ten times or more. The chain joins TRBV11-3 to TRBJ1-4; 10 nucleotides match TRBD1. There are 14 residues in the CDR3. Per germline, CDR1 SGHNT and CDR2 YENEEA. Trimming removed 4 bases from V and 8 bases from J; junction bases left unmatched: 4. The CDR3 is CASSSGTGVEKLFF. Written as DNA, the CDR3 is TGTGCCAGCAGCTCAGGGACAGGGGTCGAAAAACTGTTTTTT.

This clonotype was picked up many times. The genes are TRBV28 and TRBJ1-5; D unresolved. This CDR3 has 17 amino acids. Germline V CDR1 and CDR2: MDHEN, SYDVKM. Trimming removed 3 bases from V and 4 bases from J, with 19 bases in between. The CDR3 protein is CASSFWGMVGGNQPQHF. The CDR3 nucleotides read TGTGCCAGCAGTTTTTGGGGTATGGTCGGCGGTAATCAGCCCCAGCATTTT.